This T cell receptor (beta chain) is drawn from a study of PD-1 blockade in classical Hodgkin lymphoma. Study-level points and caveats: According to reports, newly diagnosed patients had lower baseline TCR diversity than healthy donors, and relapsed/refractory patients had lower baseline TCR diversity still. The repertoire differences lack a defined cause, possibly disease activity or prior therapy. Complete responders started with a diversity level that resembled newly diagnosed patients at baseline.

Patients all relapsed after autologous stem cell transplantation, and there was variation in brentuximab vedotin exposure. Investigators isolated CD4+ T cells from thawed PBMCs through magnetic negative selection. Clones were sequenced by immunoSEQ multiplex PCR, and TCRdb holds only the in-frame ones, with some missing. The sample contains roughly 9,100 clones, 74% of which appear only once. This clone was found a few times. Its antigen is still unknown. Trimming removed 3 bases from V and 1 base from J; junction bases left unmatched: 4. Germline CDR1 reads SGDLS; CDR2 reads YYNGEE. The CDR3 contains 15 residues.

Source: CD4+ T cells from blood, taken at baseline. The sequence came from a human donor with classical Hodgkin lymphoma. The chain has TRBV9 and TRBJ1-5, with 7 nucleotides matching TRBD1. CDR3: CASSALGQSNQPQHF. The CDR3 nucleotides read TGTGCCAGCAGCGCCCTGGGACAGAGCAATCAGCCCCAGCATTTT.